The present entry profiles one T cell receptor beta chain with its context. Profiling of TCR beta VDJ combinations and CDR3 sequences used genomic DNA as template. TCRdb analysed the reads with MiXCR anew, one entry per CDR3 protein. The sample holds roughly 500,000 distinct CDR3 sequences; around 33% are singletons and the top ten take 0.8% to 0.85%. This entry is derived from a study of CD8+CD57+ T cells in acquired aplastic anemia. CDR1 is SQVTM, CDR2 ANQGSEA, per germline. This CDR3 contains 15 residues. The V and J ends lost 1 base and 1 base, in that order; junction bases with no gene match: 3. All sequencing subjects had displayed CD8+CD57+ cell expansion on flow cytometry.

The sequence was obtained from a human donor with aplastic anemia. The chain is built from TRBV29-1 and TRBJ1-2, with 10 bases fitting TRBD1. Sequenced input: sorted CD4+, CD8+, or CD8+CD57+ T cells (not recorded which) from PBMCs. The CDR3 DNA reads TGCAGCGTTGAAGCGGGGACAGGGGATAACTATGGCTACACCTTC. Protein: CSVEAGTGDNYGYTF.